This T cell receptor beta chain comes out of a study of blood T cell repertoires in COVID-19. This CDR3 is built from 13 residues. Trimming took off 2 bases at V and 6 bases at J, with 9 bases between the two ends. Germline lookup yields CDR1 SGHTA and CDR2 FQGTGA. Measured with immunoSEQ multiplex PCR; TCRdb has only the in-frame clones, and not every one. The repertoire holds some 330,000 clones, with 89% as singletons. The sequence was collected from a woman aged 25 to 39 with COVID-19, enrolled during active disease. This chain uses TRBV7-3 with TRBJ2-3, with a possible D match to TRBD2 (5 bases). Sequenced sample: peripheral blood. CDR3 sequence: CASSLSSPDTQYF. In DNA, the CDR3 is TGTGCCAGCAGCTTATCTAGCCCGGATACGCAGTATTTT.